One sample yielded the 2 T cell receptor beta chains listed below, sequenced in a study of cytomegalovirus exposure and HLA in healthy donors. A multiplex PCR was run with 60 Vbeta primers and 13 Jbeta primers. Here immunoSEQ multiplex PCR was the method, and the copy in TCRdb shows in-frame clones only, minus some. The sample includes about 130,000 clones, about 10% of them seen just once. Sequenced input: PBMCs. The receptors come from a young woman in good health and CMV-seropositive.

This clone was seen more than once but under ten times. The chain employs TRBV5-6 and TRBJ1-5, with 10 bases identical to TRBD1. There are 15 residues in the CDR3. CDR1 and CDR2 from the germline V gene are SGHDT and YYEEEE. The V segment lost 0 bases and the J segment 8 bases; nucleotides outside the gene matches: 5. CDR3 in DNA: TGTGCCAGCAGCTTGGGACAGGGGGCTTTCAAGCCCCAGCATTTT. The encoded protein is CASSLGQGAFKPQHF.

Remarks on this clone: A read error may produce the germline difference seen at one junction end. The genes are TRBV19 and TRBJ2-5; 10 bases fit TRBD2. CDR1 and CDR2 from the germline V gene are LNHDA and SQIVND (reference sequence). The CDR3 extends over 15 amino acids. CDR3 sequence: CASRIAGGGQETQYF. CDR3 in DNA: TGTGCCAGTAGAATAGCGGGAGGCGGACAAGAGACCCAGTACTTC.